This T cell receptor beta chain was obtained from a study of cytomegalovirus exposure and HLA in healthy donors. The PCR contained 60 Vbeta and 13 Jbeta primers. Data came from immunoSEQ multiplex PCR; TCRdb stores just in-frame clones and leaves some out. Of about 130,000 clones detected, over 80% appear once; the ten largest clones hold roughly 20%. This CDR3 is 12 amino acids long. Germline CDR1 is GTSNPN and CDR2 is SVGIG (reference sequence). About this clone: Relative to the germline gene, one junction end is altered; a read error may explain this.

This chain links TRBV30 with TRBJ2-3; tentative D call: TRBD1 (5 bases). This TCR derives from a man aged 18 to 29 in good health and CMV-seropositive. The specimen sequenced was PBMCs. The CDR3 is CAWRRSLAGQTF. As DNA, the CDR3 is TGTGCCTGGAGAAGATCCCTGGCAGGGCAGACCTTT.